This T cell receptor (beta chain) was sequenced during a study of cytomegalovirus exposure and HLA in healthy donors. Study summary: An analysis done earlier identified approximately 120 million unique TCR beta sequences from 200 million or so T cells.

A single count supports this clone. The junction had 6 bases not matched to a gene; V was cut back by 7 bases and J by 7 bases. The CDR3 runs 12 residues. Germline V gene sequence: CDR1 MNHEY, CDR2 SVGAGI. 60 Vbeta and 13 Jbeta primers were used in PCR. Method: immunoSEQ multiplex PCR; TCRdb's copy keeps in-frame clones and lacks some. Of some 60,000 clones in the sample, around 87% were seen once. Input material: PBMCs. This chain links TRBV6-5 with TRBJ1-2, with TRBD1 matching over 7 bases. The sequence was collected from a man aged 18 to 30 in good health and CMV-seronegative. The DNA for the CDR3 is TGTGCCAGCACCCGGGACAGAAGTGGCTACACCTTC. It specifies CASTRDRSGYTF.